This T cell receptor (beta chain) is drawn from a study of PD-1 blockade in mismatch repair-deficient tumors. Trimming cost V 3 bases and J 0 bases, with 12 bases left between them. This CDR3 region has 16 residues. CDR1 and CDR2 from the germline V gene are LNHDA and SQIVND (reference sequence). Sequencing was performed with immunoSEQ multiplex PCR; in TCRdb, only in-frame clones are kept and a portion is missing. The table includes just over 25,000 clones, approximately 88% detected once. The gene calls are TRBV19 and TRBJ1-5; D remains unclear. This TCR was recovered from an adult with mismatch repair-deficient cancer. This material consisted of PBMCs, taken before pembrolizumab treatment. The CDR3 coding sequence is TGTGCCAGTAGTATCTTACAAAGTTATAGCAATCAGCCCCAGCATTTT. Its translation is CASSILQSYSNQPQHF.